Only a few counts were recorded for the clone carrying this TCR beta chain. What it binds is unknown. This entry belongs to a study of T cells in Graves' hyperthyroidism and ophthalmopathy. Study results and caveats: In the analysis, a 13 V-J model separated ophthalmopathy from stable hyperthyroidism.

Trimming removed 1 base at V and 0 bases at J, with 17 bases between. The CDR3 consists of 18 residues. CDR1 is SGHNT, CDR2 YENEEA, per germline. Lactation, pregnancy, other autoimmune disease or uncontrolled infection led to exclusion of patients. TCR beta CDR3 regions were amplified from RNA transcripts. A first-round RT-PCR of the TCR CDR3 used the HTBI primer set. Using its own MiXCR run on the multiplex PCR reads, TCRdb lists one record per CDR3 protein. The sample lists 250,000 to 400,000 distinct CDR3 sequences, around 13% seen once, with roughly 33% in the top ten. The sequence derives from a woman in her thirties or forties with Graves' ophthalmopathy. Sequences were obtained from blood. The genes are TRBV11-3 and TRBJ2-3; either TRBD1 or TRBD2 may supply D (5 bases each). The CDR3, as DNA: TGTGCCAGCAGCTTAGGTCTGGTACCCGGGGCTAGCACAGATACGCAGTATTTT. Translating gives CASSLGLVPGASTDTQYF.